The rows below give T cell receptor beta chains drawn from one sample of a study of metastatic and nonmetastatic thyroid tumors. TCRdb ran MiXCR on the PCR reads. This sample has some 35,000 clones, with less than 30% found just once. The material sequenced was blood. These receptors were taken from a female donor with papillary thyroid cancer or a benign thyroid nodule (not recorded which). Some clones in this sample may be carry-over from other donors' samples. Each CDR3 is given with its conserved first and last residue. Each record gives: V gene, clone size, J gene, D gene, CDR3 protein, CDR3 DNA. D genes are given only for firm matches. Rows may omit the clone size; those that give it use once, few, many or a size class.

>TRBV9|many|TRBJ2-4|-
CASSLGSLAKNIQYF
TGTGCCAGCAGCCTGGGGAGCTTAGCCAAAAACATTCAGTACTTC
>TRBV27|many|TRBJ2-2|-
CASSLWGTGELFF
TGTGCCAGCAGTTTATGGGGGACCGGGGAGCTGTTTTTT
>TRBV4-3|-|TRBJ2-7|-
CASSVSPGYEQYF
TGCGCCAGCAGCGTTAGCCCCGGCTACGAGCAGTACTTC
>TRBV6-5|medium-sized|TRBJ1-2|-
CASSYSPSYGYTF
TGTGCCAGCAGTTACTCCCCCAGTTATGGCTACACCTTC
>TRBV10-1|-|TRBJ2-7|TRBD1
CASSESVGTGVREQYF
TGCGCCAGCAGTGAAAGCGTGGGTACAGGGGTACGTGAGCAGTACTTC
>TRBV20-1|many|TRBJ2-3|-
CSARDLGGAADTQYF
TGCAGTGCTAGAGATCTTGGGGGGGCCGCAGATACGCAGTATTTT
>TRBV20-1|-|TRBJ2-1|-
CSARDLMEGPYNEQFF
TGCAGTGCTAGAGATCTTATGGAGGGCCCCTACAATGAGCAGTTCTTC
>TRBV5-8|many|TRBJ2-5|TRBD1
CASSLRGRETQYF
TGTGCCAGCAGCCTCAGGGGGCGTGAGACCCAGTACTTC
>TRBV2|many|TRBJ2-1|-
CASTWSSSYNEQFF
TGTGCCAGCACGTGGAGCAGCTCCTACAATGAGCAGTTCTTC
>TRBV24-1|few|TRBJ1-5|-
CATSEGTYSNQPQHF
TGTGCCACGAGTGAAGGAACATATAGCAATCAGCCCCAGCATTTT